Given below is one T cell receptor beta chain in context. The clone's antigen remains unknown. Per-nucleotide qualities are absent, and no much larger clonotype sits a single base away. This sample is drawn from a study of cytomegalovirus exposure and HLA in healthy donors (dated by TCRdb to 2015 to 2018). Broadly, across the study: An earlier analysis of a few hundred of the donors reported approximately 280 Gb of sequence data and 100 million to 120 million unique TCR beta sequences obtained from about 200 million T cells. Five DR-DQ haplotypes were handled as single units for association and clustering, since linkage in the cohort was strong. Alongside the repertoire data, information on donor age, sex, ethnicity and CMV serostatus was compiled. In addition to the first cohort of several hundred subjects, a separate validation cohort of approximately 130 different subjects was used. Typing coverage varied by locus: about 620-630 donors for A, B, C, DRB1 and DQB1; roughly 500 for DQA1; over 600 for DPA1; roughly 450 for DPB1. Around 320 gigabases of sequencing data and approximately 85 million unique TCR sequences were included in an early release covering roughly 600 HLA-typed donors. Using immunosequencing, the study profiled T cell repertoires from about 650 subjects and related those repertoires to cytomegalovirus serostatus. To predict cytomegalovirus infection status, the study combined high-throughput TCR immunosequencing, statistical association of individual TCRs with disease status, and machine learning. In a later genetic analysis, genome-wide SNP genotypes for about three fifths of the 666 donors were used, and that subset was treated as a discovery cohort. Every discovery cohort repertoire had been produced on one sequencing platform. The study was designed to test whether signatures of past pathogen exposure could be identified by cataloging public T cell receptors. Both class I and class II loci were covered by HLA typing, at four-digit resolution. An earlier analysis of several hundred of the donors applied high-throughput TCR beta sequencing to assess whether each TCR beta V gene segment acted as functional or pseudogenic. Among almost 400 genotyped donors of the cohort, an average of about 240,000 unique TCR beta nucleotide sequences were sequenced per donor, roughly 20% of them non-productive. The later analysis used no new phenotypic data to find candidate immune exposures, relying instead on TCR beta sequences and their occurrence across donors. Of the roughly 400 genotyped donors, 75% to 85% were placed in the genetic ancestry cluster associated with self-reported Caucasian donors. A later analysis re-analyzed previously published TCR beta repertoires from 550 to 700 donors and added high-resolution HLA genotyping to study TCR occurrence patterns.

To prepare the library, the immunoSEQ multiplex PCR assay was applied. The multiplex PCR relied on a mix of 60 forward primers for TCR Vbeta segments and 13 reverse primers for TCR Jbeta segments. Amplification of the CDR3 region of rearranged TCR beta genes was performed with a multiplex PCR assay on genomic DNA. Amplified TCR beta libraries were sequenced as 87-base-pair reads on the Illumina HiSeq System. The original methods were these. In a later analysis, around 80 million unique TCR beta chains were counted across the approximately 640 repertoires, and roughly 11 million of these chains were shared by at least two donors. Raw reads were error-corrected and collapsed into unique sequences by a nearest-neighbor algorithm in which closely related sequences were merged to remove PCR and sequencing errors. V, D and J gene segments were assigned by aligning CDR3 sequences to IMGT reference sequences. For a sequence to be retained, at least a six-nucleotide match to both a V gene segment and a J gene segment was required. A rearrangement counted as productive if the CDR3 had no stop codons and remained in frame with V and J, and every other rearrangement counted as non-productive. CDR3 was defined by IMGT convention, running from the second conserved V-encoded cysteine to the conserved J-encoded phenylalanine. The earlier analysis of 500 to 750 of the donors excluded any sequence lacking an unambiguous match to a single V gene segment. In an earlier analysis of several hundred of the donors, V segments were called functional above 56.7% productive rearrangements and were called segregating when the between-donor standard deviation exceeded 5%. A statistical classification framework was built to diagnose cytomegalovirus status from the catalog of TCR beta chain sequences. A later analysis assigned V and J genes by comparing TCR nucleotide sequences with IMGT/GENE-DB human TR gene sequences. The TCRdist pipeline was used in a later analysis to assign CDR3 sequences and most-parsimonious VDJ recombination scenarios. In a later analysis, each TCR beta chain was defined by its CDR3 amino acid sequence together with its V-gene family, and reads lacking a unique V-gene family were excluded. In a later analysis, some 600 highly shared, low-generation-probability nucleotide sequences were removed to address suspected cross-contamination and a sequencing artifact. In a later analysis, a clonal expansion index was calculated for each public chain from normalized within-repertoire ranks of inferred template counts. Generation probabilities in a later analysis came from a VDJ recombination model fitted to out-of-frame rearrangements, and those results were checked against IGoR. In a later analysis, hypergeometric tests were used to score TCR-TCR, TCR-HLA and TCR-CMV co-occurrence, with a repertoire-size bias correction applied to TCR pairs. A later analysis estimated false discovery rates by permuting HLA or CMV assignments 20 times. A later analysis grouped co-occurring TCRs with DBSCAN, adding TCRdist sequence similarity when clustering within HLA-allele-positive subsets. For co-occurrence clustering, repertoires with fewer than 30,000 or more than 120,000 public chains were excluded, along with 4 to 6 repertoires with anomalous nucleotide sharing. TCRdb limited this immuneACCESS table to in-frame rearrangements with V and J called. A share of clones is missing; checked studies link under half to unresolved V genes, and the rest is unexplained. V and J calls and clone size are copied from that table; D and trimming were computed from the DNA. Counted in this sample were about 150,000 clones; approximately 64% of them appeared once. Of the sample, 2.4% is held by the ten largest clones.

From a lookup of the germline V gene, CDR1 and CDR2 are MDHEN and SYDVKM. Inclusive of the bounding cysteine and phenylalanine, the CDR3 is 17 residues long. Only the CDR3 part of the read is kept: 51 bases, read in frame from the first base. Here V drops 3 bases and J drops 10 bases, and the junction holds 13 bases not matched to any gene. Results and caveats for the whole study, not just this receptor: A later genetic analysis reported fewer N-insertions in productive TCRs among donors in an Asian-associated ancestry cluster than the roughly 720-donor mean. Most TCR sequences were observed very rarely across donors, whereas some public TCRs were present in many individuals. Presence/absence analyses assumed roughly uniform sequencing depth across donors, an assumption that may not hold. Assigning TCR associations to individual alleles was difficult when HLA alleles, especially DR and DQ, strongly co-occurred. According to a later analysis, TCR association rates differed among HLA loci, with DRB1 alleles showing the most associated TCRs and HLA-C alleles showing the fewest. This cohort had only TCR beta chains sequenced, and the lack of alpha or paired-chain data limited which features could be detected. It was suggested by the authors that the approach could potentially be generalized to other disease states and immunological phenotypes. A later genetic analysis associated a missense DCLRE1C variant with V-gene and J-gene trimming of TCR beta chains, and an independent cohort replicated the association. Cytomegalovirus status was reported to be diagnosed by the classifier with high specificity and sensitivity in both the original and validation cohorts. A further reported finding was that TCR beta sequences accurately predicted the HLA-A and HLA-B alleles for most subjects in the first cohort. In an earlier analysis of about 600 of the donors, most TCR beta V segments appeared in productive rearrangements about 87% or about 30% of the time, broadly matching IMGT annotations. A later analysis found that most CMV-associated TCR beta chains appeared HLA-restricted, with HLA associations seemingly driven largely by CMV exposure. A group of highly shared sequence variants was considered likely to be a technical artifact of the sequencing pipeline. Some IMGT-functional V segments, including TRBV6-2 and TRBV6-3, could not be distinguished by the 87-base-pair reads and were therefore excluded. According to a later analysis, parvovirus B19, influenza, CMV and Epstein-Barr virus appeared linked to several top co-occurrence clusters. Compared with equally common non-associated chains, HLA-associated TCR beta chains in a later analysis were more clonally expanded and had lower generation probabilities. Specific HLA alleles were associated with 15,000 to 20,000 TCR beta sequences at a false discovery rate of 0.05 in a later analysis. The study listed 150 to 200 TCR beta chains as associated with cytomegalovirus. The only immune exposure information available for the cohort was CMV serostatus. Linkage disequilibrium might explain the correlated functional status among segregating V segments, but an unknown experimental factor could not be excluded. The earlier analysis of 450 to 700 of the donors excluded approximately 15 rarely observed V segments, including chromosome 9 orphons, because counts were too low. Because HLA typing was unavailable for some donors at each locus, only the typed subset was used in association tests. Three of the identified cytomegalovirus-associated TCR beta chains were confirmed in vitro to be specific for cytomegalovirus antigens.

The cohort comprised 670 or so healthy bone marrow donors. At the time of sampling, every cohort member was nominally healthy, though immune exposures that went unrecorded were likely present. The donor tested CMV seronegative and was one of the 352 seronegative cohort members. A peripheral blood sample was collected from each donor, and TCR beta sequencing was performed on peripheral blood mononuclear cells. The Qiagen DNeasy Blood Extraction Kit was used to extract genomic DNA from the blood cell samples. The source material was PBMCs. Recombination joined TRBV28 with TRBJ2-1; TRBD2 aligns with 12 central bases. The sequence came from a woman aged 40 to 55 in good health and CMV-seronegative. The DNA reads as follows: TGTGCCAGCAGTTTGAGGATCCTAGCGGGGGGGGGTGGAGAGCAGTTCTTC. Its protein reads: CASSLRILAGGGGEQFF. The CDR3 plus the reference TRBV28 and TRBJ2-1 genes for the other parts give the full variable domain: DVKVTQSSRYLVKRTGEKVFLECVQDMDHENMFWYRQDPGLGLRLIYFSYDVKMKEKGDIPEGYSVSREKKERFSLILESASTNQTSMYLCASSLRILAGGGGEQFFGPGTRLTVL.